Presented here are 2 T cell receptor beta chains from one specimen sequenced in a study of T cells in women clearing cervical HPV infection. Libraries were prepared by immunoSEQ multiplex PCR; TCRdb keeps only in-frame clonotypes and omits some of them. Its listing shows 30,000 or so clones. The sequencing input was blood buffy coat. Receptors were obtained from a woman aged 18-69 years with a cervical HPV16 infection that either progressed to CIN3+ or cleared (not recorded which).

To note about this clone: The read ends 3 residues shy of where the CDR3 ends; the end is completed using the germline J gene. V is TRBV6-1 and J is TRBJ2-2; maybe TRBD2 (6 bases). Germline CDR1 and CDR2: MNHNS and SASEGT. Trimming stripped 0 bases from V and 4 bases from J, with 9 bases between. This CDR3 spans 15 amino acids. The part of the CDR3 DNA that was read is TGTGCCAGCAGTGAAGCCTCCGGGGGCACCGGGGAG. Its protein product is CASSEASGGTGE. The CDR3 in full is CASSEASGGTGELFF.

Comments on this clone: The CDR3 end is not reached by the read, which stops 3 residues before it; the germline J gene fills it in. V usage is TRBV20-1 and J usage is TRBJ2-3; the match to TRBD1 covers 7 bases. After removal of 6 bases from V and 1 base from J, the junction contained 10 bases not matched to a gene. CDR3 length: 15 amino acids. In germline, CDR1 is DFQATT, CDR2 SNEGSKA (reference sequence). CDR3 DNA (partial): TGCAGTGCCCTTATAGGGGGCGGCGGCACAGATACG. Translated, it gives CSALIGGGGTDT. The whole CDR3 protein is CSALIGGGGTDTQYF.